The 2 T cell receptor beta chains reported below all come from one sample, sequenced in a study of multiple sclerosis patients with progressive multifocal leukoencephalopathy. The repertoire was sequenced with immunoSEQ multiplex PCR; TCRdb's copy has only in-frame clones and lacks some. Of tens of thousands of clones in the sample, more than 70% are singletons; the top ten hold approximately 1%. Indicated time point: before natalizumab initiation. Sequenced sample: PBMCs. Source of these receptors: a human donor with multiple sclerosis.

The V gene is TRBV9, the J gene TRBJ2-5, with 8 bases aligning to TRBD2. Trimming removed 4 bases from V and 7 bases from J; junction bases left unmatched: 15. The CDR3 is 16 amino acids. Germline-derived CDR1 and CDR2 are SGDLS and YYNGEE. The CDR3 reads CASSSGGSGAPGTQYF. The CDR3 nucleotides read TGTGCCAGCAGCTCCGGAGGTAGCGGGGCCCCAGGGACCCAGTACTTC.

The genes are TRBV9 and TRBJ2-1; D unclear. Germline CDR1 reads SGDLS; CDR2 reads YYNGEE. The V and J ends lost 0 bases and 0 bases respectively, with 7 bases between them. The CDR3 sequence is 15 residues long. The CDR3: CASSVGVSSYNEQFF. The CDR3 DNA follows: TGTGCCAGCAGCGTAGGAGTAAGCTCCTACAATGAGCAGTTCTTC.